This T cell receptor beta chain was observed in a study of CD8+CD57+ T cells in acquired aplastic anemia. Study-level points and caveats: Patients had approximately 30 CD8+ CDR3 sequences in common with controls (the shared set).

This CDR3 is built from 13 residues. Germline assignment: CDR1 SGHTA and CDR2 FQGNSA. Trimming cost V 5 bases and J 6 bases, with 13 bases left between them. Patients selected for sequencing had displayed CD8+CD57+ cell expansion by flow cytometry. Severe acquired aplastic anemia was present in every patient. At blood sampling, none of the patients had yet received therapy. Note on this clonotype: The antigen remains undetermined.

Genomic DNA constituted the template upon which TCR beta VDJ and CDR3 profiling was performed. TCRdb re-called the reads with MiXCR, one entry per CDR3 protein. The sample comprises 170,000 or so distinct CDR3 sequences, roughly 65% of which are singletons, and roughly 43% rests with the top ten. Sequencing used sorted CD4+, CD8+, or CD8+CD57+ T cells (not recorded which) from PBMCs. This TCR derives from a human donor with aplastic anemia. This chain joins TRBV7-2 and TRBJ1-1; D is unresolved. CDR3 protein: CASSPWVRAEAFF. CDR3 sequence (DNA): TGTGCCAGCAGCCCTTGGGTTAGGGCTGAAGCTTTCTTT.